This TCR beta chain is drawn from a study of T cell repertoires and HLA-DP antigens. Study details: In vitro CD4+ alloreactivity was against HeLa-presented HLA-DP. Study outcomes and limitations: Naive and memory CD4+ cells were analysed together, not apart.

The CDR3 has 14 residues. V dropped 2 bases and J dropped 8 bases, with 11 bases sitting between them. Germline CDR1 and CDR2: SGHNT and YYREEE (reference sequence). This clone turned up a few times. Its target is unknown. The PCR primers covered 54 TRBV and 13 TRBJ segments. Here immunoSEQ multiplex PCR was the method, and the copy in TCRdb shows in-frame clones only, minus some. The sample holds approximately 73,000 clones, about four fifths seen once. This TCR was recovered from a man aged 55 to 70 in good health and CMV-seronegative. Sequencing input: CD4+ T cells from PBMCs. V gene TRBV5-4 combines with J gene TRBJ1-6; D not resolved. CDR3 sequence: CASSFPGLYSPLHF. In DNA, the CDR3 is TGTGCCAGCAGCTTCCCTGGGTTGTATTCACCCCTCCACTTT. Full variable domain (remainder filled in from reference TRBV5-4 and TRBJ1-6): ETGVTQSPTHLIKTRGQQVTLRCSSQSGHNTVSWYQQALGQGPQFIFQYYREEENGRGNFPPRFSGLQFPNYSSELNVNALELDDSALYLCASSFPGLYSPLHFGNGTRLTVT.